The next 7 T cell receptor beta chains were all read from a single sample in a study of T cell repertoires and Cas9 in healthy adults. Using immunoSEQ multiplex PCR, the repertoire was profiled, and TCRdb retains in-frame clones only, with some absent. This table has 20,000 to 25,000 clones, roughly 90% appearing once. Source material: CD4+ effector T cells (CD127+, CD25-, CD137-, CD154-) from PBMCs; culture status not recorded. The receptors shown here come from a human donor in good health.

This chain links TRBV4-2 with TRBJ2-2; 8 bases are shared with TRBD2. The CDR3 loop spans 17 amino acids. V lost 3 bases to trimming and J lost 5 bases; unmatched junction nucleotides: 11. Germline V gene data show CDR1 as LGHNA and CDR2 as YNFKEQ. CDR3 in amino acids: CASSHPSRERGTGELFF. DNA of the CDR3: TGTGCCAGCAGCCACCCCTCCAGGGAGCGGGGGACCGGGGAGCTGTTTTTT.

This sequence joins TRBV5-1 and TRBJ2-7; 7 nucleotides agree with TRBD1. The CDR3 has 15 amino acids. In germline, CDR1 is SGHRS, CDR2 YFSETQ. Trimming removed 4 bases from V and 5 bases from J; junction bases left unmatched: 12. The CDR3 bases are TGCGCCAGCAGCCCTTCGACAGGGTACTCGGACGAGCAGTACTTC. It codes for CASSPSTGYSDEQYF.

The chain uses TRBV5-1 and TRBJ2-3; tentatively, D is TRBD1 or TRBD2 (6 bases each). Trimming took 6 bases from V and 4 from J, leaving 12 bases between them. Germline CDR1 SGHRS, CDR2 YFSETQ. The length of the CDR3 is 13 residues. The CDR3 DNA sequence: TGCGCCAGCATGGTGGGGGGCCCAGATACGCAGTATTTT. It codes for CASMVGGPDTQYF.

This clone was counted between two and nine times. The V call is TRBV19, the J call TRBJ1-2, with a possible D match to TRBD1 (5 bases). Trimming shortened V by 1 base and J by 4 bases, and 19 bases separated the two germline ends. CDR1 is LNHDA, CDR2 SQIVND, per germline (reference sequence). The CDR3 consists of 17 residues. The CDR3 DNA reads TGTGCCAGTAGTATAGCGGTTGGAGCAGGGTTGGTCTATGGCTACACCTTC. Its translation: CASSIAVGAGLVYGYTF.

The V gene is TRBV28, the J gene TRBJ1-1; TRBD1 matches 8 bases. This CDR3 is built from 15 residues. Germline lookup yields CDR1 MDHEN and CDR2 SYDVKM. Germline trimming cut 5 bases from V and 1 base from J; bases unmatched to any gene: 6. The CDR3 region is CASSLTTGANTEAFF. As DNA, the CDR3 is TGTGCCAGCAGTCTCACGACAGGGGCGAACACTGAAGCTTTCTTT. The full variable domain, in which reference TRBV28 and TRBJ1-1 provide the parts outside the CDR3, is DVKVTQSSRYLVKRTGEKVFLECVQDMDHENMFWYRQDPGLGLRLIYFSYDVKMKEKGDIPEGYSVSREKKERFSLILESASTNQTSMYLCASSLTTGANTEAFFGQGTRLTVV.

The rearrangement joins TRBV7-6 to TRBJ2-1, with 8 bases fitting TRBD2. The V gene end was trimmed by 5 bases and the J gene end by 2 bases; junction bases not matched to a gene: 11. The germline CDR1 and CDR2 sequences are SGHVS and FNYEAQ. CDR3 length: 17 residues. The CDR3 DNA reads TGTGCCAGCAGCCGCTGGACTAGCACTTCAACCTACAATGAGCAGTTCTTC. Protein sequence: CASSRWTSTSTYNEQFF.

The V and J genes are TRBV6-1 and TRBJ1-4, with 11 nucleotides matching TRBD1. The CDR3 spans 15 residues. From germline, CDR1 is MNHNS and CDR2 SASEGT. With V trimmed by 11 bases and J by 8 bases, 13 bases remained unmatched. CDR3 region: CAAQLLGTGGEKLFF. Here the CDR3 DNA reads TGTGCCGCTCAGTTGCTCGGGACAGGGGGAGAAAAACTGTTTTTT.